These 30 T cell receptor beta chains came from one sample sequenced in a study of blood T cell repertoires in COVID-19 (TCRdb year 2020). The receptor library was made with the immunoSEQ multiplex PCR assay. Here the immuneACCESS table is served through TCRdb, limited to in-frame sequences with V and J called. Missing clones are a known gap in these copies; in checked studies unresolved V genes cover under half, and the rest lacks a known reason. The sample table lists about 110,000 clones, approximately 90% of them with a count of one. The top ten constitute around 1.1% of the sample. Sequenced sample: peripheral blood. Every receptor here comes from a human donor in a cohort sampled during active COVID-19.

The chain links TRBV6-1 to TRBJ2-7; D gene unclear. The CDR3 loop spans 16 amino acids. Trimming stripped 1 base from V and 0 bases from J, with 13 bases between. Germline V CDR1 and CDR2: MNHNS, SASEGT. The CDR3 sequence is CASSEVRHQPSYEQYF. The CDR3 DNA is TGTGCCAGCAGTGAAGTACGACACCAGCCCTCCTACGAGCAGTACTTC.

V is TRBV7-6 and J is TRBJ2-5, with TRBD2 matching 7 bases. The CDR3 spans 13 residues. The ends lost 5 bases at V and 3 bases at J; junction bases unmatched: 3. The V gene's germline CDR1 is SGHVS and CDR2 FNYEAQ. CDR3 sequence: CASSSLAEETQYF. CDR3 nucleotides: TGTGCCAGCAGCAGTCTAGCGGAAGAGACCCAGTACTTC.

J is TRBJ1-1 and V is TRBV9; possible D gene TRBD1, 5 bases. Germline CDR1 reads SGDLS; CDR2 reads YYNGEE. Trimming took 0 bases from V and 1 from J, leaving 13 bases between them. The CDR3 loop spans 16 amino acids. DNA of the CDR3: TGTGCCAGCAGCGTAGTGGGGGGAGGACCGAACACTGAAGCTTTCTTT. The encoded protein is CASSVVGGGPNTEAFF.

The chain joins TRBV10-3 to TRBJ1-4, with D possibly TRBD1 on 6 matching bases. V was cut by 2 bases and J by 8 bases, with 9 bases left in between. From germline, CDR1 is ENHRY and CDR2 SYGVKD. This CDR3 contains 13 residues. The CDR3 sequence is CAISERQAEKLFF. As DNA, the CDR3 is TGTGCCATCAGTGAGCGACAGGCCGAAAAACTGTTTTTT.

The V and J genes are TRBV15 and TRBJ2-7; TRBD1 matches 7 bases. This CDR3 has 14 residues. The V segment lost 2 bases and the J segment 6 bases; nucleotides outside the gene matches: 7. From germline, CDR1 is LNHNV and CDR2 YYDKDF (reference sequence). CDR3 amino acids: CATSRLATGAEQYF. Here the CDR3 DNA reads TGTGCCACCAGCAGATTAGCTACAGGGGCCGAGCAGTACTTC.

V and J are TRBV7-3 and TRBJ2-5; maybe TRBD2 (6 bases). Trimming left V 1 base short and J 3 bases short, with 12 bases between. This CDR3 comprises 15 residues. Germline V gene data show CDR1 as SGHTA and CDR2 as FQGTGA. CDR3 in amino acids: CASSLRGVNEETQYF. In DNA form, the CDR3 reads TGTGCCAGCAGCTTAAGGGGGGTCAATGAAGAGACCCAGTACTTC.

J is TRBJ2-1 and V is TRBV7-3; D perhaps matches TRBD2 (6 bases). CDR3 length equals 12 residues. The V gene's germline CDR1 is SGHTA and CDR2 FQGTGA. V lost 5 bases and J lost 4, with 6 bases in between. CDR3 nucleotides: TGTGCCAGCAGCGGAGGGTACAATGAGCAGTTCTTC. This encodes CASSGGYNEQFF.

The chain is built from TRBV28 and TRBJ1-2, with D possibly being TRBD1 (6 bases). The CDR3 has 13 residues. V was cut by 4 bases and J by 8 bases, with 14 bases left in between. Germline V CDR1 and CDR2: MDHEN, SYDVKM. The CDR3, as DNA: TGTGCCAGCAGTTATCCACAGGGTTACGGCTACACCTTC. The encoded protein is CASSYPQGYGYTF.

This chain uses TRBV18 with TRBJ2-7; D unclear. CDR1 is KGHSH, CDR2 LQKENI, per germline. With 3 bases removed from V and 2 bases from J, the gap between germline ends came to 8 bases. The CDR3 totals 13 residues. The CDR3 loop reads CASSPDLTYEQYF. CDR3 in DNA: TGTGCCAGCTCACCCGACTTGACCTACGAGCAGTACTTC.

This chain uses TRBV5-1 with TRBJ2-5, with 8 bases matching TRBD1. Trimming removed 4 bases from V and 3 bases from J; junction bases left unmatched: 8. The V gene's germline CDR1 is SGHRS and CDR2 YFSETQ. The CDR3 covers 15 residues. CDR3 nucleotides: TGCGCCAGCAGCCACTCACTGACAGGGGAAGAGACCCAGTACTTC. Translation: CASSHSLTGEETQYF.

The chain carries TRBV29-1 and TRBJ1-1, with TRBD1 as a possible D gene (6 bases). The germline gives CDR1 SQVTM, CDR2 ANQGSEA. There are 14 residues in the CDR3. Trimming shortened V by 7 bases and J by 4 bases, and 19 bases separated the two germline ends. The CDR3 region is CSALYNRDTTEAFF. The DNA of the CDR3 is TGCAGCGCCCTGTATAACAGGGATACCACTGAAGCTTTCTTT.

The CDR3 reads CASSLEASGRRNEQFF. The CDR3 region has the DNA TGTGCCAGCAGCTTAGAGGCTAGCGGGAGGCGCAATGAGCAGTTCTTC. V is TRBV7-6 and J is TRBJ2-1, with TRBD2 identical over 11 bases. Germline V gene lookup returns CDR1 SGHVS and CDR2 FNYEAQ. V shed 1 base, J shed 6 bases, and the junction held 5 bases outside the gene matches. CDR3 size: 16 residues.

The rearrangement joins TRBV9 to TRBJ1-1, with unresolved D. V lost 4 bases and J lost 5, with 15 bases in between. From germline, CDR1 is SGDLS and CDR2 YYNGEE. The length of the CDR3 is 14 residues. This chain's CDR3 is CASSRYGTRTEAFF. CDR3 bases: TGTGCCAGCAGCCGATACGGTACCCGAACTGAAGCTTTCTTT.

The chain links TRBV9 to TRBJ2-2, with a tentative D call TRBD1 (6 bases). This CDR3 is 13 amino acids long. CDR1 is SGDLS and CDR2 is YYNGEE in the germline V gene. The germline V and J ends were trimmed by 3 bases and 6 bases, with 9 bases remaining between them. DNA for the CDR3: TGTGCCAGCAGCGCCGGGACATCCGGGGAGCTGTTTTTT. The encoded protein is CASSAGTSGELFF.

The chain uses TRBV9 and TRBJ2-7, with 9 bases lining up with TRBD1. The germline V gene has CDR1 SGDLS and CDR2 YYNGEE. The CDR3 consists of 14 residues. Germline trimming cut 0 bases from V and 6 bases from J; bases unmatched to any gene: 4. The CDR3 reads CASSVALTGGEQYF. CDR3 DNA: TGTGCCAGCAGCGTAGCCCTGACAGGGGGCGAGCAGTACTTC.

This clone was seen just once. The rearrangement uses TRBV2 and TRBJ2-1; D possibly corresponds to TRBD1 (6 bases). Germline CDR1 SNHLY, CDR2 FYNNEI. The CDR3 is 15 amino acids. The V and J ends lost 4 bases and 1 base respectively, with 11 bases between them. The chain's CDR3 is CASSGGRGSYNEQFF. The CDR3 coding sequence is TGTGCCAGCAGTGGGGGTAGGGGGTCCTACAATGAGCAGTTCTTC.

This sequence joins TRBV3-1 (or the pseudogene TRBV3-2) and TRBJ1-1; D ambiguous. The CDR3 runs 11 residues. Germline loops: CDR1 LGHDT, CDR2 YNNKEL (reference sequence). V gave up 0 bases and J gave up 8 bases, with 4 bases separating them. CDR3 amino acids: CASSQDLEAFF. CDR3 nucleotide sequence: TGTGCCAGCAGCCAAGATCTGGAAGCTTTCTTT.

The rearrangement joins TRBV10-2 to TRBJ2-2; D is perhaps TRBD2 (6 bases). Germline CDR1 is WSHSY and CDR2 is SAAADI. Trimming shortened V by 0 bases and J by 0 bases, and 11 bases separated the two germline ends. The CDR3 has 17 residues. CDR3 residues: CASSESRSGSNTGELFF. The CDR3 bases are TGCGCCAGCAGTGAGTCGAGGAGCGGGTCGAACACCGGGGAGCTGTTTTTT.

This chain joins TRBV9 and TRBJ2-3; TRBD2 agrees at 12 bases. This CDR3 has 15 residues. The V segment lost 4 bases and the J segment 11 bases; nucleotides outside the gene matches: 11. CDR1 SGDLS and CDR2 YYNGEE come from the germline V gene. The DNA of the CDR3 is TGTGCCAGCAGCCAACTAGCGGGAGGCCACCACGGGCAGTATTTT. This sequence encodes CASSQLAGGHHGQYF.

This clone was counted between two and nine times. Other DNA variants within this sample encode the same CDR3. V and J are TRBV24-1 and TRBJ1-1, with 8 nucleotides matching TRBD1. The length of the CDR3 is 14 residues. J was trimmed by 1 base and V by 5 bases; bases with no gene match: 2. Germline-derived CDR1 and CDR2 are KGHDR and SFDVKD. CDR3 loop: CATSAGQGNTEAFF. The CDR3 DNA is TGTGCCACCAGTGCCGGACAGGGGAACACTGAAGCTTTCTTT.

The chain links TRBV11-3 to TRBJ2-2; TRBD2 matches 9 bases. Germline V lookup: CDR1 SGHNT, CDR2 YENEEA. The CDR3 covers 18 residues. Trimming removed 3 bases from V and 0 bases from J; junction bases left unmatched: 8. CDR3 amino acids: CASSFWTRGGANTGELFF. The CDR3 DNA sequence: TGTGCCAGCAGCTTCTGGACTCGCGGGGGGGCGAACACCGGGGAGCTGTTTTTT.

The chain recombines TRBV19 with TRBJ1-2; 8 positions agree with TRBD1. This CDR3 contains 14 residues. V gave up 6 bases and J gave up 1 base; unmatched junction bases: 4. Germline CDR1 and CDR2: LNHDA and SQIVND (reference sequence). The CDR3 loop reads CASSPGQDNYGYTF. As DNA, the CDR3 is TGTGCCAGTAGCCCGGGACAGGATAACTATGGCTACACCTTC.

This clone was observed once. The rearrangement uses TRBV6-2 or TRBV6-3 and TRBJ1-3; D remains unclear. The CDR3 has 14 amino acids. V was pared by 2 bases and J by 2 bases, with 7 bases between. CDR1 and CDR2 from the germline V gene are MNHEY and SVGEGT. CDR3 coding DNA: TGTGCCAGCAGTTACCGGAGCCCTGGAAACACCATATATTTT. Translating it yields CASSYRSPGNTIYF.

The chain uses TRBV10-3 and TRBJ2-7, with TRBD1 matching 12 bases. This CDR3 has 13 residues. V shed 7 bases, J shed 6 bases, and the junction held 4 bases outside the gene matches. Per germline, CDR1 ENHRY and CDR2 SYGVKD. The CDR3 bases are TGTGCCATCATGGGGACAGGGGGCGCCGAGCAGTACTTC. This gives the protein CAIMGTGGAEQYF.

This sequence joins TRBV6-5 and TRBJ2-1; TRBD1 matches 9 bases. The length of the CDR3 is 13 residues. Per germline, CDR1 MNHEY and CDR2 SVGAGI. V trimming: 6 bases; J trimming: 7 bases; junction bases outside the gene matches: 4. The CDR3 is CASSTTGGNEQFF. CDR3 coding DNA: TGTGCCAGCAGCACGACAGGGGGGAATGAGCAGTTCTTC.

This clone was recorded once. The rearrangement links TRBV19 to TRBJ2-7; TRBD1 aligns across 9 bases. V gave up 3 bases and J gave up 5 bases; unmatched junction bases: 8. Germline loops: CDR1 LNHDA, CDR2 SQIVND (reference sequence). The CDR3 sequence is 15 residues long. CDR3 loop: CASSIPAGTGNEQYF. DNA for the CDR3: TGTGCCAGTAGTATCCCGGCCGGGACAGGGAACGAGCAGTACTTC.

This clone was found once. The chain is built from TRBV5-6 and TRBJ1-2; D is perhaps TRBD1 (5 bases). Germline values: CDR1 SGHDT, CDR2 YYEEEE. The CDR3 consists of 12 residues. Trimming removed 2 bases at V and 8 bases at J, with 10 bases between. CDR3 region: CASSFYQGGYTF. The CDR3 nucleotides read TGTGCCAGCAGCTTTTACCAGGGAGGCTACACCTTC.

The count of this clone is one. CDR3 region: CAIMAGGYNEQFF. Here the CDR3 DNA reads TGTGCCATCATGGCGGGGGGTTACAATGAGCAGTTCTTC. The J gene is TRBJ2-1, the V gene TRBV10-3; 8 nucleotides align to TRBD2. The V segment lost 7 bases and the J segment 4 bases; nucleotides outside the gene matches: 3. Germline values: CDR1 ENHRY, CDR2 SYGVKD. The CDR3 extends over 13 amino acids.

This chain joins TRBV3-1 (or the pseudogene TRBV3-2) and TRBJ2-6; D is unclear. CDR3 length: 16 residues. Germline CDR1 reads LGHDT; CDR2 reads YNNKEL (reference sequence). Trimming removed 0 bases from V and 4 bases from J, with 10 bases in between. The CDR3 DNA is TGTGCCAGCAGCCAAGAACGGGTGGCCGGGGCCAACGTCCTGACTTTC. It codes for CASSQERVAGANVLTF.

This sequence joins TRBV7-9 and TRBJ2-5, with 7 bases matching TRBD1. In germline, CDR1 is SEHNR, CDR2 FQNEAQ (reference sequence). The CDR3 covers 14 residues. The V and J ends lost 3 bases and 9 bases, in that order; junction bases with no gene match: 10. This CDR3 reads CASSFGQDGMAQYF. The DNA for the CDR3 is TGTGCCAGCAGCTTCGGACAGGATGGGATGGCCCAGTACTTC.